The TCR beta chain described here comes from a study of monozygotic twins with inflammatory bowel disease. Regarding the study as a whole: Healthy twins showed more clonotype sharing with others than IBD patients, especially patients with disease activity. Those with IBD had lower TCRbeta diversity (inverse Simpson) than their healthy co-twins did.

The CDR3 is 13 amino acids. The V gene's germline CDR1 is SEHNR and CDR2 FQNEAQ (reference sequence). The quantity of total RNA per TCR library was approximately 3.5 ug. The UMIs contained a 6-nucleotide sample barcode. They were added by template switching during cDNA synthesis. TCRdb reprocessed the 5' RACE reads and stores each CDR3 protein as one record, lacking DNA. Its listing shows nearly 450,000 distinct CDR3 sequences. A note on this clonotype: The antigen remains unidentified.

This receptor was obtained from a human donor with ulcerative colitis or Crohn's disease, or a healthy co-twin of an affected twin (not recorded which). The gene calls are TRBV7-9 and TRBJ2-7; absent DNA, TCRdb's TRBD2 call cannot be checked. Sequenced: blood. CDR3 loop: CASSHGTSGGQYF.